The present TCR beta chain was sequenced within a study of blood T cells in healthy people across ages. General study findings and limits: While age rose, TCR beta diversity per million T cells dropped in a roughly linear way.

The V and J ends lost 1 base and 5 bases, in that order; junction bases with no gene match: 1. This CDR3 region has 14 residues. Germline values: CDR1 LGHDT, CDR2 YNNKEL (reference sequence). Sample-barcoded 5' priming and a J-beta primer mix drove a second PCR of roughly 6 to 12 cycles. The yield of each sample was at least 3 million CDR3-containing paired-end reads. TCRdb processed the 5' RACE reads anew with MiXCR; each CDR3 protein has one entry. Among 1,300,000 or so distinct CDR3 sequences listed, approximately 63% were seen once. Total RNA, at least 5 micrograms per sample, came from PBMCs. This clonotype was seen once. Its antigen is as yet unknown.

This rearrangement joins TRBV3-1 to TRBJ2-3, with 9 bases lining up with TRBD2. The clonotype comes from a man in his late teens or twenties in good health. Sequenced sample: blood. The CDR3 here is CASSQATSGDTQYF. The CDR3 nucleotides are TGTGCCAGCAGCCAAGCGACTAGCGGAGATACGCAGTATTTT.